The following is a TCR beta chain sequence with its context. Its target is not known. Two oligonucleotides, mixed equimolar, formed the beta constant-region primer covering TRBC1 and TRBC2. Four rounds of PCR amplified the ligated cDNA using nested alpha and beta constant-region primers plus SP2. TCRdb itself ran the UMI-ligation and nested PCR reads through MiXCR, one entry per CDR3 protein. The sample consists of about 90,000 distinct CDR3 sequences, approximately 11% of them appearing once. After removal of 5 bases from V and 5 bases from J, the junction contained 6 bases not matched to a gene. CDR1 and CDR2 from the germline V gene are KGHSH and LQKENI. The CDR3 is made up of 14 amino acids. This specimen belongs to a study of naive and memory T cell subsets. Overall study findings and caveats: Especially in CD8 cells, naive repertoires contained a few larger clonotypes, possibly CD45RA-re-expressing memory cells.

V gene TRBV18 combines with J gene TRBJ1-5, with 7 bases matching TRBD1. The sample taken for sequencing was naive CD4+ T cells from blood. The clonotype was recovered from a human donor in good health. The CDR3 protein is CASSTLDRDQPQHF. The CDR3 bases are TGTGCCAGCTCAACTTTAGACAGGGATCAGCCCCAGCATTTT. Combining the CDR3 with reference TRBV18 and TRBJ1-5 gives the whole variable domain NAGVMQNPRHLVRRRGQEARLRCSPMKGHSHVYWYRQLPEEGLKFMVYLQKENIIDESGMPKERFSAEFPKEGPSILRIQQVVRGDSAAYFCASSTLDRDQPQHFGDGTRLSIL.